Following are 23 T cell receptor beta chains from one sample sequenced in a study of T cell changes during pregnancy in multiple sclerosis. Sequencing used immunoSEQ multiplex PCR; TCRdb keeps in-frame clones, though not all of them. This table has some 36,000 clones, around 90% appearing once. This material consisted of CD4+ T cells from peripheral blood mononuclear cells, taken in the second trimester of pregnancy. The receptors were sampled from a female donor in good health, enrolled as a control in a pregnancy study.

The chain has TRBV28 and TRBJ2-3; TRBD2 aligns across 8 bases. The J segment lost 2 bases and the V segment lost 3 bases, leaving 7 bases of the junction unmatched. The CDR3 runs to 16 residues. Germline assignment: CDR1 MDHEN and CDR2 SYDVKM. CDR3 sequence: CASSLVGGGFTDTQYF. For the CDR3, the DNA is TGTGCCAGCAGTTTGGTGGGCGGGGGGTTCACAGATACGCAGTATTTT.

V and J are TRBV6-6 and TRBJ2-1; D is uncertain. Germline V lookup: CDR1 MNHNY, CDR2 SVGAGI (reference sequence). This CDR3 is 12 amino acids long. Deletions cut 6 bases from V and 15 bases from J, with 18 bases between. Here the CDR3 reads CASSRPEQWAFF. The CDR3, as DNA: TGTGCCAGCAGCCGACCCGAACAGTGGGCGTTCTTC.

This chain uses TRBV9 with TRBJ2-2; perhaps TRBD2 as D (7 bases). Germline V CDR1 and CDR2: SGDLS, YYNGEE. Between the trimmed V and J ends, which lost 0 bases and 5 bases, there was a span of 11 bases. The CDR3 contains 15 residues. This chain's CDR3 is CASSVGGGRTGELFF. The CDR3 nucleotides are TGTGCCAGCAGCGTAGGGGGGGGCCGGACCGGGGAGCTGTTTTTT.

The gene calls are TRBV7-6 and TRBJ2-2, with D uncertain. CDR3 length: 14 residues. The germline V and J ends were trimmed by 5 bases and 1 base, with 8 bases remaining between them. Germline CDR1 reads SGHVS; CDR2 reads FNYEAQ. DNA for the CDR3: TGTGCCAGCAGCAGAACGGGGAACACCGGGGAGCTGTTTTTT. This codes for CASSRTGNTGELFF. Using reference TRBV7-6 and TRBJ2-2 for the parts outside the CDR3, the full variable domain is GAGVSQSPRYKVTKRGQDVALRCDPISGHVSLYWYRQALGQGPEFLTYFNYEAQQDKSGLPNDRFSAERPEGSISTLTIQRTEQRDSAMYRCASSRTGNTGELFFGEGSRLTVL.

The V and J genes are TRBV23-1 and TRBJ1-6; D remains ambiguous. TRBV23-1 is noted as an ORF with a role that remains uncertain. The CDR3 runs 16 residues. Trimming stripped 0 bases from V and 10 bases from J, with 16 bases between. Written as DNA, the CDR3 is TGCGCCAGCAGTCAATCGGCCCCTCCGCCACGATCACCCCTCCACTTT. It is translated as CASSQSAPPPRSPLHF.

The chain joins TRBV15 to TRBJ2-5; 9 positions agree with TRBD1. The V and J ends lost 5 bases and 3 bases, in that order; junction bases with no gene match: 7. The germline V gene encodes CDR1 LNHNV and CDR2 YYDKDF (reference sequence). This CDR3 region has 15 residues. CDR3 coding DNA: TGTGCCACCAGCTCACGGGGACAGGGTAAAGAGACCCAGTACTTC. It is translated as CATSSRGQGKETQYF.

J is TRBJ2-2 and V is TRBV6-1, with D possibly TRBD1 on 5 matching bases. Germline CDR1 is MNHNS and CDR2 is SASEGT. The CDR3 is 16 amino acids. V was shortened by 1 base and J by 5 bases, with 14 bases between the two germline ends. The CDR3 reads CASSEGFRDYTGELFF. DNA of the CDR3: TGTGCCAGCAGTGAAGGGTTCAGGGATTATACCGGGGAGCTGTTTTTT.

This chain uses TRBV4-1 with TRBJ1-1; TRBD1 matches at 11 bases. Germline V gene sequence: CDR1 MGHRA, CDR2 YSYEKL. Germline trimming cut 9 bases from V and 3 bases from J; bases unmatched to any gene: 12. The CDR3 is 16 amino acids. CDR3: CASGGTGGFRDTEAFF. In DNA form, the CDR3 reads TGCGCCAGTGGGGGGACAGGGGGATTTCGGGACACTGAAGCTTTCTTT.

The chain uses TRBV6-6 and TRBJ1-6; 10 bases agree with TRBD1. V was pared by 4 bases and J by 8 bases, with 5 bases of the junction left unmatched. The CDR3 spans 15 residues. CDR1 and CDR2 (germline): MNHNY, SVGAGI (reference sequence). CDR3 in amino acids: CASSSHGTGDSPLHF. Here the CDR3 DNA reads TGTGCCAGCAGTTCGCACGGGACAGGGGATTCACCCCTCCACTTT.

In its sample, this clone was seen a few times. The V and J genes are TRBV20-1 and TRBJ1-2, with unresolved D. CDR1 and CDR2 (germline): DFQATT, SNEGSKA (reference sequence). The CDR3 runs 11 residues. The germline V and J ends were trimmed by 7 bases and 6 bases, with 12 bases remaining between them. CDR3 amino acids: CSGRSLHGYTF. In DNA, the CDR3 is TGCAGTGGCCGGAGTCTGCATGGCTACACCTTC.

This clone has a single count. The chain employs TRBV9 and TRBJ2-5, with 9 positions matching TRBD2. The CDR3 is made up of 15 amino acids. Unmatched junction bases numbered 10, after V lost 4 bases and J lost 6 bases. CDR1 and CDR2 from the germline V gene are SGDLS and YYNGEE. The CDR3: CASSTQSSGGKTQYF. The CDR3 DNA sequence: TGTGCCAGCAGCACCCAGAGTAGCGGGGGAAAGACCCAGTACTTC.

This clone was detected once. The V gene is TRBV2, the J gene TRBJ1-4, with 8 bases lining up with TRBD1. Losses at the gene ends were 6 bases for V and 7 bases for J; bases not matched to a gene: 7. In germline, CDR1 is SNHLY, CDR2 FYNNEI. This CDR3 has 14 amino acids. The CDR3 DNA reads TGTGCCAGCAGCTCAGGGGGCAGGAGTGAAAAACTGTTTTTT. Translated, it gives CASSSGGRSEKLFF.

This rearrangement joins TRBV27 to TRBJ1-2, with TRBD1 identical over 9 bases. This CDR3 has 18 amino acids. The V segment lost 3 bases and the J segment 4 bases; nucleotides outside the gene matches: 15. CDR1 is MNHEY, CDR2 SMNVEV, per germline (reference sequence). The CDR3 region has the DNA TGTGCCAGCAGTTTCTCCTTCGGGACAGGGACTCTAGGCTATGGCTACACCTTC. Translation gives CASSFSFGTGTLGYGYTF.

The sample holds one count of this clone. The gene calls are TRBV19 and TRBJ2-3, with TRBD2 matching over 14 bases. Germline V lookup: CDR1 LNHDA, CDR2 SQIVND (reference sequence). This CDR3 spans 16 amino acids. V dropped 6 bases and J dropped 6; count of bases not matched to a gene: 8. The CDR3 here is CASRPGTSGGLDTQYF. CDR3 bases: TGTGCCAGTAGGCCAGGGACTAGCGGGGGCCTCGATACGCAGTATTTT.

V and J are TRBV11-3 and TRBJ2-2; the match to TRBD1 covers 8 bases. V lost 0 bases and J lost 5; bases outside the gene matches: 8. Germline V CDR1 and CDR2: SGHNT, YENEEA. This CDR3 is 17 amino acids long. The CDR3 DNA sequence: TGTGCCAGCAGCTTAGATCAGGGGGCCTGGAGAACCGGGGAGCTGTTTTTT. This encodes CASSLDQGAWRTGELFF.

The V and J genes are TRBV4-3 and TRBJ2-3, with D possibly matching TRBD1 (6 bases). Germline V gene lookup returns CDR1 LGHNA and CDR2 YSLEER. The V end lost 4 bases, the J end lost 4 bases, and 9 bases lay between the germline ends. The CDR3 contains 13 residues. CDR3 DNA sequence: TGCGCCAGCAGCCTTGCAGGGGCAGATACGCAGTATTTT. Its translation: CASSLAGADTQYF.

The sample holds one count of this clone. V usage is TRBV15 and J usage is TRBJ2-5; a weak D match, TRBD2 (7 bases). This CDR3 has 17 amino acids. Per the germline V gene, CDR1 is LNHNV and CDR2 is YYDKDF (reference sequence). With 2 bases removed from V and 5 bases from J, the gap between germline ends came to 21 bases. The CDR3 is CATSRRPGAGVRETQYF. Written as DNA, the CDR3 is TGTGCCACCAGCAGACGTCCGGGGGCGGGGGTGAGGGAGACCCAGTACTTC.

V and J are TRBV5-4 and TRBJ1-1, with D perhaps matching TRBD1 (5 bases). Germline V gene sequence: CDR1 SGHNT, CDR2 YYREEE (reference sequence). The CDR3 runs 14 residues. Trimming took 3 bases from V and 1 from J, leaving 10 bases between them. This CDR3 reads CASSSIDRNTEAFF. In nucleotides, the CDR3 is TGTGCCAGCAGCTCAATAGACAGGAACACTGAAGCTTTCTTT.

This chain joins TRBV9 and TRBJ1-6, with D unresolved. Germline CDR1 and CDR2: SGDLS and YYNGEE. CDR3 length: 14 residues. V shed 4 bases and J shed 3 bases, with 8 bases lying between them. As DNA, the CDR3 is TGTGCCAGCAGCTTACAAGACTATAATTCACCCCTCCACTTT. Protein sequence: CASSLQDYNSPLHF.

The chain couples TRBV29-1 to TRBJ2-2, with D unresolved. The CDR3 extends over 13 amino acids. Germline V gene data show CDR1 as SQVTM and CDR2 as ANQGSEA. Trimming left V 3 bases short and J 1 base short, with 6 bases between. CDR3 in DNA: TGCAGCGTTGAGGGCGTGAACACCGGGGAGCTGTTTTTT. As protein: CSVEGVNTGELFF.

The chain couples TRBV5-1 to TRBJ2-3; the match to TRBD2 covers 13 bases. The CDR3 totals 17 residues. The germline gives CDR1 SGHRS, CDR2 YFSETQ. Trimming cost V 4 bases and J 2 bases; bases outside gene matches: 7. CDR3: CASSRGLAGDYTDTQYF. The CDR3 bases are TGCGCCAGCAGCCGCGGACTAGCGGGGGACTACACAGATACGCAGTATTTT.

This chain joins TRBV27 and TRBJ1-2; a possible D gene is TRBD1 (5 bases). CDR3 length: 15 amino acids. V gave up 1 base and J gave up 5 bases, with 14 bases separating them. Germline V gene lookup returns CDR1 MNHEY and CDR2 SMNVEV (reference sequence). CDR3 sequence reads: CASSLFAATGYGYTF. CDR3 sequence (DNA): TGTGCCAGCAGTTTATTCGCTGCAACAGGATATGGCTACACCTTC.

This chain connects TRBV6-5 to TRBJ1-1; D perhaps matches TRBD1 (6 bases). The CDR3 runs 16 residues. Germline lookup yields CDR1 MNHEY and CDR2 SVGAGI. The V gene lost 2 bases and the J gene lost 3 bases, with 16 bases spanning the gap. The CDR3 sequence is CASSYRAQGRDTEAFF. The CDR3, as DNA: TGTGCCAGCAGTTACCGGGCCCAGGGGCGGGACACTGAAGCTTTCTTT.